This T cell receptor (beta chain) was obtained from a study of PD-1 blockade in classical Hodgkin lymphoma. Clones were sequenced by immunoSEQ multiplex PCR, and TCRdb holds only the in-frame ones, with some missing. Of roughly 40,000 clones in the sample, 75% to 90% were seen once. CDR1 is SGHVS and CDR2 is FNYEAQ in the germline V gene. V was pared by 5 bases and J by 3 bases, with 13 bases between. The CDR3 sequence is 14 residues long. General observations from the study: Why repertoires differed is undefined; disease activity or prior therapy possibly contributed. Only CD4+ TCR diversity, not CD8+, had risen significantly by C4D1.

Each patient relapsed following autologous stem cell transplantation, and prior brentuximab vedotin exposure differed. A word on this clone: Its antigen is currently unknown.

The source of this sequence is a human donor with classical Hodgkin lymphoma. Sequencing used peripheral blood mononuclear cells (PBMCs), obtained at baseline. This chain links TRBV7-6 with TRBJ1-2, with D hard to call. The CDR3 DNA reads TGTGCCAGCAGCCCCCTAGGGCGAGACTATGGCTACACCTTC. Translation: CASSPLGRDYGYTF.